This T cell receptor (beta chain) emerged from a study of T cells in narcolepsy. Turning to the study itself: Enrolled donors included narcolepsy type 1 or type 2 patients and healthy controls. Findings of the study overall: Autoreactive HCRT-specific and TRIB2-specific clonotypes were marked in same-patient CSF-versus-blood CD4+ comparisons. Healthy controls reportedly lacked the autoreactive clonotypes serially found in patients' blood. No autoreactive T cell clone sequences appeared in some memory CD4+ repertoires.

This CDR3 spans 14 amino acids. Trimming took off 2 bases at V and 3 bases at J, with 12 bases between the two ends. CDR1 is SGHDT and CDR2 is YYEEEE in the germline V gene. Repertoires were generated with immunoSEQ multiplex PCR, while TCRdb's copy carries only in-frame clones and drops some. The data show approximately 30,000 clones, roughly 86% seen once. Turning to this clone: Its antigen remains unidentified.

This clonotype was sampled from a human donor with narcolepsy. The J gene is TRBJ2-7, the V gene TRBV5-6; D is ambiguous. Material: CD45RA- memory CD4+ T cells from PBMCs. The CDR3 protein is CASSLDRTHYEQYV. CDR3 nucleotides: TGTGCCAGCAGCTTAGATCGAACGCACTACGAGCAGTACGTC.